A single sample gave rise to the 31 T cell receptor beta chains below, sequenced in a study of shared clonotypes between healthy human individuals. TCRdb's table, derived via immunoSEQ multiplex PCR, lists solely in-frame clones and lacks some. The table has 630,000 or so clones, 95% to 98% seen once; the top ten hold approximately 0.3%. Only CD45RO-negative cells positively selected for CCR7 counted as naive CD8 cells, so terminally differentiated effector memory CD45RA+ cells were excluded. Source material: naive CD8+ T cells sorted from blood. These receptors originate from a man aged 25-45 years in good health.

Written as DNA, the CDR3 is TGCAGTGCTAGAGGGAGCCACGGCTACACCTTC. Protein sequence: CSARGSHGYTF. The chain is built from TRBV20-1 and TRBJ1-2; D ambiguous. The V gene's germline CDR1 is DFQATT and CDR2 SNEGSKA (reference sequence). The CDR3 extends over 11 amino acids. V gave up 1 base and J gave up 8 bases, with 8 bases separating them.

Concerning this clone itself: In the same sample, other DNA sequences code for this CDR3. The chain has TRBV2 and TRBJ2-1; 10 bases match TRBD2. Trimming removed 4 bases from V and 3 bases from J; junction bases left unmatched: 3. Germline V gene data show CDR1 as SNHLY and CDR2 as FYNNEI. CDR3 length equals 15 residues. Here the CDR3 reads CASSGLAGVYNEQFF. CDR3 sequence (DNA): TGTGCCAGCAGTGGGCTAGCGGGAGTCTACAATGAGCAGTTCTTC. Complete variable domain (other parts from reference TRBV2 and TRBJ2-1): EPEVTQTPSHQVTQMGQEVILRCVPISNHLYFYWYRQILGQKVEFLVSFYNNEISEKSEIFDDQFSVERPDGSNFTLKIRSTKLEDSAMYFCASSGLAGVYNEQFFGPGTRLTVL.

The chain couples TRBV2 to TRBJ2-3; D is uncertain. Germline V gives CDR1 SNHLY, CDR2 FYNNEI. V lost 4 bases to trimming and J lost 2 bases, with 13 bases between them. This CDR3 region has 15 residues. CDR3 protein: CASSASGRPTDTQYF. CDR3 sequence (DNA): TGTGCCAGCAGTGCTTCTGGGCGACCCACAGATACGCAGTATTTT.

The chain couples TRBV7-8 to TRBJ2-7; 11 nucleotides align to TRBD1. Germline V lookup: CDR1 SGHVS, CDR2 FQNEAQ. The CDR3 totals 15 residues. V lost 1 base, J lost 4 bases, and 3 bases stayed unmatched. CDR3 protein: CASSLGTGGAYEQYF. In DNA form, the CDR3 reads TGTGCCAGCAGCTTAGGGACAGGGGGCGCATACGAGCAGTACTTC. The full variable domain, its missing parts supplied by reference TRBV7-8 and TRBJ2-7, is GAGVSQSPRYKVAKRGQDVALRCDPISGHVSLFWYQQALGQGPEFLTYFQNEAQLDKSGLPSDRFFAERPEGSVSTLKIQRTQQEDSAVYLCASSLGTGGAYEQYFGPGTRLTVT.

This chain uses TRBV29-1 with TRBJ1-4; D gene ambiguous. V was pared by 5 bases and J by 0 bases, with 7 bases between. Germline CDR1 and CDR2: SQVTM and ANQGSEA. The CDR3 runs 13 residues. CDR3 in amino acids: CSVRRTTNEKLFF. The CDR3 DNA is TGCAGCGTTCGTCGGACAACTAATGAAAAACTGTTTTTT.

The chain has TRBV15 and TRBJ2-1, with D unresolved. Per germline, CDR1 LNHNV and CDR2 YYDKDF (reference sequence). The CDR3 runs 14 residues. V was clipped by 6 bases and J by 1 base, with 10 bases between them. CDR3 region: CATRPNPSYNEQFF. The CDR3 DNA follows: TGTGCCACCAGGCCTAACCCGTCCTACAATGAGCAGTTCTTC.

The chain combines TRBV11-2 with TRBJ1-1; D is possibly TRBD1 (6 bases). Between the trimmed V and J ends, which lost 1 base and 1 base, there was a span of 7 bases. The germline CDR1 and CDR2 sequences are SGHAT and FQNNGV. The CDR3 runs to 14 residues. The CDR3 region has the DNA TGTGCCAGCAGCTTAGCAGGGGCGAACACTGAAGCTTTCTTT. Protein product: CASSLAGANTEAFF.

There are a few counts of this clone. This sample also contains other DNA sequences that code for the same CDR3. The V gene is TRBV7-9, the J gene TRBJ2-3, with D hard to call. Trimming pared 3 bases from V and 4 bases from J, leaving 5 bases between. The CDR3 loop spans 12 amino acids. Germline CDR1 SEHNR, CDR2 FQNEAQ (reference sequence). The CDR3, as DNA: TGTGCCAGCAGCTTCGTAGCAGATACGCAGTATTTT. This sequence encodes CASSFVADTQYF. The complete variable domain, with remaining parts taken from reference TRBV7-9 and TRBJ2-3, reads DTGVSQNPRHKITKRGQNVTFRCDPISEHNRLYWYRQTLGQGPEFLTYFQNEAQLEKSRLLSDRFSAERPKGSFSTLEIQRTEQGDSAMYLCASSFVADTQYFGPGTRLTVL.

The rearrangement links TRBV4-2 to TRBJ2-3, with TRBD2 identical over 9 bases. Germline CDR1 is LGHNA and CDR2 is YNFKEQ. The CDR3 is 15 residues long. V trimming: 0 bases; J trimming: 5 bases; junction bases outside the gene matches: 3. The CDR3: CASSQDRLAEDTQYF. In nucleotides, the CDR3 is TGTGCCAGCAGCCAAGACCGACTAGCGGAAGATACGCAGTATTTT.

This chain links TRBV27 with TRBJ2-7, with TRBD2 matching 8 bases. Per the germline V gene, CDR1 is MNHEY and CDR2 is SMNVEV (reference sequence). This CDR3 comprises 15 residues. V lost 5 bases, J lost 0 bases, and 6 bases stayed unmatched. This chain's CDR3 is CASSEIAGSSYEQYF. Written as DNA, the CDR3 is TGTGCCAGCAGTGAAATAGCGGGGAGCTCCTACGAGCAGTACTTC.

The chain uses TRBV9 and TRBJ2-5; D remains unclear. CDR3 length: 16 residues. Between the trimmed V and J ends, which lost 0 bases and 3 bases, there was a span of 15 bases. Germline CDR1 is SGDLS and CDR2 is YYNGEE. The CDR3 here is CASSVGLVQVEETQYF. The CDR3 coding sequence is TGTGCCAGCAGCGTAGGTCTCGTTCAGGTGGAAGAGACCCAGTACTTC.

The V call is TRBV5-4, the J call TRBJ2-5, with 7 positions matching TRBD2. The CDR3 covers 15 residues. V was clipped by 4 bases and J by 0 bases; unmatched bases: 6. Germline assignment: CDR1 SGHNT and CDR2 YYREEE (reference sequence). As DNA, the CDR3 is TGTGCCAGCAGCGACGAACTAGCGAACCAAGAGACCCAGTACTTC. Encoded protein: CASSDELANQETQYF.

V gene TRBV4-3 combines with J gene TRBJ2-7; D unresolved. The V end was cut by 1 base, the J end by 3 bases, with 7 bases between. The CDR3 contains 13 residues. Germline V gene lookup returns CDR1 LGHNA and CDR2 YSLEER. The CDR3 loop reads CASSQGPLYEQYF. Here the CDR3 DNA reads TGCGCCAGCAGCCAAGGACCGCTCTACGAGCAGTACTTC.

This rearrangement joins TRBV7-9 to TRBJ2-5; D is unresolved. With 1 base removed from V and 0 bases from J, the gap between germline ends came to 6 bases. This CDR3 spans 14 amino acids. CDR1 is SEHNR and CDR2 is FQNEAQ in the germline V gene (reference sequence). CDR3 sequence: CASSLEGYQETQYF. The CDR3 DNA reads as TGTGCCAGCAGCTTAGAGGGTTACCAAGAGACCCAGTACTTC. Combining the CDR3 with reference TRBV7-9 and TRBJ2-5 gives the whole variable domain DTGVSQNPRHKITKRGQNVTFRCDPISEHNRLYWYRQTLGQGPEFLTYFQNEAQLEKSRLLSDRFSAERPKGSFSTLEIQRTEQGDSAMYLCASSLEGYQETQYFGPGTRLLVL.

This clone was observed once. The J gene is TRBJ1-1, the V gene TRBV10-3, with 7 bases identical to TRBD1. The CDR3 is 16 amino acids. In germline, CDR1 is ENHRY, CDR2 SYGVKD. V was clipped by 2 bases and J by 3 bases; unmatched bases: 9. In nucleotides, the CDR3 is TGTGCCATCAGTGAGACTAACTTACAGGGGTACACTGAAGCTTTCTTT. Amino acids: CAISETNLQGYTEAFF.

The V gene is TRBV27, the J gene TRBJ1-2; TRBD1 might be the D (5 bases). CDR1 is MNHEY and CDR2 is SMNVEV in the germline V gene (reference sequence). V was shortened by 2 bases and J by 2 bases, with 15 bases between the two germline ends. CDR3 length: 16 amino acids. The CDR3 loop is CASSLAMGVLNYGYTF. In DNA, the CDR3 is TGTGCCAGCAGTTTAGCCATGGGGGTCTTAAACTATGGCTACACCTTC.

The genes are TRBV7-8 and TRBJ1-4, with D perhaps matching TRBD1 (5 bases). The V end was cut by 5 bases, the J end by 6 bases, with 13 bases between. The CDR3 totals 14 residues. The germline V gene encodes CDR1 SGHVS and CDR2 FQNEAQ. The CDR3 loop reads CASSLDGADEKLFF. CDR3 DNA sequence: TGTGCCAGCAGCCTCGACGGGGCTGATGAAAAACTGTTTTTT.

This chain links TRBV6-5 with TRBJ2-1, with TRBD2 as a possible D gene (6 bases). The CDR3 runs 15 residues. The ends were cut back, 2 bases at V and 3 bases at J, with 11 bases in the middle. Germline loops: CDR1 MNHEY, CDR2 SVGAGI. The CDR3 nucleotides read TGTGCCAGCAGTTACGGAGGGAGAAACTACAATGAGCAGTTCTTC. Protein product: CASSYGGRNYNEQFF.

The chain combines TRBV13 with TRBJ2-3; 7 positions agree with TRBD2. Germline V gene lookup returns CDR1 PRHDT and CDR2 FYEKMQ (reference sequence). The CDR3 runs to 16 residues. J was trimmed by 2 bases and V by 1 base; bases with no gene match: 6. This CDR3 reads CASSLEGGRYTDTQYF. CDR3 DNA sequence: TGTGCCAGCAGCTTAGAGGGCGGGAGATACACAGATACGCAGTATTTT.

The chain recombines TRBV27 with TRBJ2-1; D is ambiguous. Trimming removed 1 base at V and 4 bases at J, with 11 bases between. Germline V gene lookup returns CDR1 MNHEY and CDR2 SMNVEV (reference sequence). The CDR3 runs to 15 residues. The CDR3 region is CASSLYTGPYNEQFF. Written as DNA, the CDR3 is TGTGCCAGCAGTTTATATACTGGGCCTTACAATGAGCAGTTCTTC.

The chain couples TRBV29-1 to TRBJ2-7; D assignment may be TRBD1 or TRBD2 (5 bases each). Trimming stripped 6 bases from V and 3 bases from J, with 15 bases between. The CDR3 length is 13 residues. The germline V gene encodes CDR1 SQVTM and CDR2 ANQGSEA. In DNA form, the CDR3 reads TGCAGCGTGGAGGACACCTCACTCTACGAGCAGTACTTC. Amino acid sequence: CSVEDTSLYEQYF.

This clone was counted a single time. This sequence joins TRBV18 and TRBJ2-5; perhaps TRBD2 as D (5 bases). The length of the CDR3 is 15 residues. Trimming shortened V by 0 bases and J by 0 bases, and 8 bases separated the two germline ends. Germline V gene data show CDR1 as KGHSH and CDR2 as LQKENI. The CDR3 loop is CASSPPGSYQETQYF. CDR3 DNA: TGTGCCAGCTCACCACCGGGGAGTTACCAAGAGACCCAGTACTTC.

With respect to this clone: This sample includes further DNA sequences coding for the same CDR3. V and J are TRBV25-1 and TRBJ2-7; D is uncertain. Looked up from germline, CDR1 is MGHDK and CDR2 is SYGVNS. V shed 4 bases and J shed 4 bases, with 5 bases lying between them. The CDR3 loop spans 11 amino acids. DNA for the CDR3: TGTGCCAGCAGTGGGTCTTACGAGCAGTACTTC. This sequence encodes CASSGSYEQYF.

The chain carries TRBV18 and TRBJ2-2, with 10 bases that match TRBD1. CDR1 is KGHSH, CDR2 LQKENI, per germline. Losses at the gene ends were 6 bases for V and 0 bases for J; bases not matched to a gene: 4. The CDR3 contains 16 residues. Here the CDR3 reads CASSQDRGSNTGELFF. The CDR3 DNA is TGTGCCAGCTCGCAGGACAGGGGGTCGAACACCGGGGAGCTGTTTTTT.

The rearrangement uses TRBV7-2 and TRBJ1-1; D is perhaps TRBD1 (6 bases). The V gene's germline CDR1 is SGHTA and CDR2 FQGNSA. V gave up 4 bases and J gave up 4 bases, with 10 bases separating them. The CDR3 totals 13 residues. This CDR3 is CASSSTGVTEAFF. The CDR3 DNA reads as TGTGCCAGCAGCTCGACAGGCGTCACTGAAGCTTTCTTT.

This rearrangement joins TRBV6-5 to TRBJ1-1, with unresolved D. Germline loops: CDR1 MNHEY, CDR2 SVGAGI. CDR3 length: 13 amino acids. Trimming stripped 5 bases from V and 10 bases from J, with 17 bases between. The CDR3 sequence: CASSTGPFGRAFF. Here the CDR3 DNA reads TGTGCCAGCAGTACCGGGCCATTTGGTAGAGCTTTCTTT.

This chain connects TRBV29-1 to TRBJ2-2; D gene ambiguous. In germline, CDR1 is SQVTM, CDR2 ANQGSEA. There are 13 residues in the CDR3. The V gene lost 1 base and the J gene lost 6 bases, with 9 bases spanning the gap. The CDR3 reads CSVEGAASGELFF. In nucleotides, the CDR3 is TGCAGCGTTGAAGGAGCAGCGTCCGGGGAGCTGTTTTTT.

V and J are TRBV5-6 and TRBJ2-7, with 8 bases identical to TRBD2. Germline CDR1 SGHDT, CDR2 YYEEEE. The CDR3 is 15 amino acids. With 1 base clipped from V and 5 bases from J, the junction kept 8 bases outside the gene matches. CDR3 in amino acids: CASSLLGRAKDEQYF. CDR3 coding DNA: TGTGCCAGCAGCTTGCTCGGGAGGGCCAAAGACGAGCAGTACTTC.

DNA for the CDR3: TGTGCCAGCAGCCAAAGGGGCGGGAGTCTGGATGAGCAGTTCTTC. As protein: CASSQRGGSLDEQFF. The rearrangement uses TRBV6-4 and TRBJ2-1; 7 bases align to TRBD2. In germline, CDR1 is MRHNA, CDR2 SNTAGT. Unmatched junction bases numbered 13, after V lost 6 bases and J lost 8 bases. The CDR3 is 15 residues long.

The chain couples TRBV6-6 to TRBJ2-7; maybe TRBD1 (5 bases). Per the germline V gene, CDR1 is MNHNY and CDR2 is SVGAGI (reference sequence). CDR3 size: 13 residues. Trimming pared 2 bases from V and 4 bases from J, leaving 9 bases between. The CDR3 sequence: CASSYQGTYEQYF. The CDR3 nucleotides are TGTGCCAGCAGTTACCAGGGCACGTACGAGCAGTACTTC.

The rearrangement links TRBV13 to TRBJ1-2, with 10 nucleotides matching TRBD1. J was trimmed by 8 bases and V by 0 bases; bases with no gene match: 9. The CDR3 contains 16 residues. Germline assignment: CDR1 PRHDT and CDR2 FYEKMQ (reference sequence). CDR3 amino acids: CASSLGTGGAVRGYTF. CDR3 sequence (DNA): TGTGCCAGCAGCTTAGGGACAGGGGGCGCAGTGAGGGGCTACACCTTC.